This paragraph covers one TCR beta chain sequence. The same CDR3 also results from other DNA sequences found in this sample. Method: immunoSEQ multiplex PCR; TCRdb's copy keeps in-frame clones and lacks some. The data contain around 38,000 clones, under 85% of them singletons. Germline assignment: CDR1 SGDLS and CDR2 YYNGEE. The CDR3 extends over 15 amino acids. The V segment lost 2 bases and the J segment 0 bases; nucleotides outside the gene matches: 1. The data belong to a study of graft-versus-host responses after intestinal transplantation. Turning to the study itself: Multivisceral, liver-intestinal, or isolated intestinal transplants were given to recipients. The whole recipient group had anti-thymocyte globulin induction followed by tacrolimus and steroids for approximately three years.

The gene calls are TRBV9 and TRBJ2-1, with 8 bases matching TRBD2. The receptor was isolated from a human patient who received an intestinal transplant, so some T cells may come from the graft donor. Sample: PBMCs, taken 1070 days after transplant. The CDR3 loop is CASSVSGISYNEQFF. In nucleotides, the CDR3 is TGTGCCAGCAGCGTTAGCGGGATCTCCTACAATGAGCAGTTCTTC.